A selection of T cell receptor beta chains follows, all from one sample in a study of blood T cell repertoires in COVID-19. Produced via immunoSEQ multiplex PCR; TCRdb's table is partial and in-frame only. The profile covers some 670,000 clones, with about 87% appearing a single time and about 0.26% taken by the ten largest. Sequencing was performed on peripheral blood. Receptor source: a woman aged 18-29 years with acute or convalescent COVID-19. CDR3s include the opening cysteine and the closing phenylalanine or tryptophan. Fields, in order: V gene, J gene, clone size, D gene, CDR3 DNA, CDR3 protein. D genes are given only for firm matches. Size is stated for part of the rows, as once, few or many counts, or as a class when the clone is expanded.

v_call: TRBV19; j_call: TRBJ1-2; clone_size: .; d_call: .; cdr3_nt: TGTGCCAGTAGGCACGAGAACGAGGGTGGTGGCTACACCTTC; cdr3_aa: CASRHENEGGGYTF
v_call: TRBV2; j_call: TRBJ2-2; clone_size: .; d_call: .; cdr3_nt: TGTGCCAGCAGGGGACTTCCGAACACCGGGGAGCTGTTTTTT; cdr3_aa: CASRGLPNTGELFF
v_call: TRBV19; j_call: TRBJ1-3; clone_size: .; d_call: .; cdr3_nt: TGTGCCAGTAGTATAGATCTAGGGGCCTCTGGAAACACCATATATTTT; cdr3_aa: CASSIDLGASGNTIYF
v_call: TRBV10-3; j_call: TRBJ2-1; clone_size: .; d_call: TRBD2; cdr3_nt: TGTGCCATCAGTACAGGACTAGCGGGGGGCGGGAATAACAATGAGGGGCAGTTCTTC; cdr3_aa: CAISTGLAGGGNNNEGQFF
v_call: TRBV6-5; j_call: TRBJ1-6; clone_size: .; d_call: .; cdr3_nt: TGTGCCAGCAGTTACTCGAACCACGAGCGTGGATCACCCCTCCACTTT; cdr3_aa: CASSYSNHERGSPLHF
v_call: TRBV25-1; j_call: TRBJ2-7; clone_size: few; d_call: .; cdr3_nt: TGTGCCAGCAGCCCAGGGGTAGGACCCTACGAGCAGTACTTC; cdr3_aa: CASSPGVGPYEQYF
v_call: TRBV28; j_call: TRBJ2-5; clone_size: .; d_call: .; cdr3_nt: TGTGCCAGCAGTTTGGGGTCAGGGTCATTCAACCACTTC; cdr3_aa: CASSLGSGSFNHF
v_call: TRBV14; j_call: TRBJ2-1; clone_size: .; d_call: .; cdr3_nt: TGTGCCAGCAGCCAAGTCGGGGGAAGTGGTGAGCAGTTCTTC; cdr3_aa: CASSQVGGSGEQFF
v_call: TRBV3-1/TRBV3-2; j_call: TRBJ1-2; clone_size: .; d_call: TRBD1; cdr3_nt: TGTGCCAGCAGCCAAGATCCCTCGGGACAGGGAGTTAACTATGGCTACACCTTC; cdr3_aa: CASSQDPSGQGVNYGYTF
v_call: TRBV7-3; j_call: TRBJ1-2; clone_size: .; d_call: .; cdr3_nt: TGTGCCAGCAGCTTAAACAGTGGAGGTGGCTACACCTTC; cdr3_aa: CASSLNSGGGYTF
v_call: TRBV6-5; j_call: TRBJ1-1; clone_size: .; d_call: .; cdr3_nt: TGTGCCAGCAGTACCCTAGGTTCCCCGAACACTGAAGCTTTCTTT; cdr3_aa: CASSTLGSPNTEAFF
v_call: TRBV7-2; j_call: TRBJ1-2; clone_size: .; d_call: .; cdr3_nt: TGTGCCAGCAACACCTATACAGTTTCCTATGGCTACACCTTC; cdr3_aa: CASNTYTVSYGYTF
v_call: TRBV29-1; j_call: TRBJ2-4; clone_size: .; d_call: .; cdr3_nt: TGCAGCGGGGGAAACCGGGACTTCAAAAACATTCAGTACTTC; cdr3_aa: CSGGNRDFKNIQYF
v_call: TRBV9; j_call: TRBJ2-1; clone_size: .; d_call: TRBD2; cdr3_nt: TGTGCCAGCAGCGCCCAGCGGGGGGTATACAATGAGCAGTTCTTC; cdr3_aa: CASSAQRGVYNEQFF
v_call: TRBV12-2; j_call: TRBJ1-6; clone_size: .; d_call: .; cdr3_nt: TGTGCAAGTCGCTTACCCCGCAGTTTGAATTCACCCCTCCACTTT; cdr3_aa: CASRLPRSLNSPLHF
v_call: TRBV2; j_call: TRBJ1-6; clone_size: .; d_call: .; cdr3_nt: TGTGCCAGCGCGGGAGGCCCGAATCGTAATTCACCCCTCCACTTT; cdr3_aa: CASAGGPNRNSPLHF
v_call: TRBV7-2; j_call: TRBJ1-1; clone_size: .; d_call: .; cdr3_nt: TGTGCCAGCAGCCCGGACAGACTGAACACTGAAGCTTTCTTT; cdr3_aa: CASSPDRLNTEAFF
v_call: TRBV5-1; j_call: TRBJ1-1; clone_size: .; d_call: .; cdr3_nt: TGCGCCAGCAGCGGGGGCACCGAAGCTTTCTTT; cdr3_aa: CASSGGTEAFF
v_call: TRBV4-1; j_call: TRBJ2-2; clone_size: few; d_call: .; cdr3_nt: TGCGCCAGCAGCCCAGGGGTTCCTAACACCGGGGAGCTGTTTTTT; cdr3_aa: CASSPGVPNTGELFF
v_call: TRBV29-1; j_call: TRBJ1-2; clone_size: .; d_call: .; cdr3_nt: TGCAGCGTTGAAGTCGACTATGGCTACACCTTC; cdr3_aa: CSVEVDYGYTF
v_call: TRBV5-1; j_call: TRBJ2-3; clone_size: .; d_call: TRBD2; cdr3_nt: TGCGCCAGCAGCTTCCTAGCGGGGGTCACAGATACGCAGTATTTT; cdr3_aa: CASSFLAGVTDTQYF
v_call: TRBV3-1/TRBV3-2; j_call: TRBJ2-2; clone_size: .; d_call: TRBD2; cdr3_nt: TGTGCCAGCAGCCTCCTAGCGGGGGGGAACACCGGGGAGCTGTTTTTT; cdr3_aa: CASSLLAGGNTGELFF
v_call: TRBV11-2; j_call: TRBJ2-7; clone_size: .; d_call: TRBD1; cdr3_nt: TGTGCCAGCAGCTTAGTGCGGACAGGGTTCCACGAGCAGTACTTC; cdr3_aa: CASSLVRTGFHEQYF
v_call: TRBV13; j_call: TRBJ2-2; clone_size: .; d_call: TRBD1; cdr3_nt: TGTGCCAGCAGCCACCGGGACAGGGGTCACGGGGAGCTGTTTTTT; cdr3_aa: CASSHRDRGHGELFF
v_call: TRBV4-1; j_call: TRBJ2-1; clone_size: .; d_call: TRBD1; cdr3_nt: TGCGCCAGCAGCCACCCCGACAGGGGGGCTGAGCAGTTCTTC; cdr3_aa: CASSHPDRGAEQFF
v_call: TRBV4-2; j_call: TRBJ1-5; clone_size: .; d_call: TRBD1; cdr3_nt: TGTGCCAGCAGCCAATCCACCGGACAGGCTAATAGCAATCAGCCCCAGCATTTT; cdr3_aa: CASSQSTGQANSNQPQHF
v_call: TRBV4-1; j_call: TRBJ1-2; clone_size: .; d_call: .; cdr3_nt: TGCGCCAGCAGCCAAGATATAGGGCGGGGACGGGCTAACTATGGCTACACCTTC; cdr3_aa: CASSQDIGRGRANYGYTF
v_call: TRBV5-1; j_call: TRBJ1-3; clone_size: once; d_call: .; cdr3_nt: TGCGCCAGCAGCTTTTCTGGGGCTGGTGGAAACACCATATATTTT; cdr3_aa: CASSFSGAGGNTIYF
v_call: TRBV7-6; j_call: TRBJ1-5; clone_size: .; d_call: TRBD1; cdr3_nt: TGTGCCAGCAGCTTAGGACCGACAGGGAACGCACAGCCCCAGCATTTT; cdr3_aa: CASSLGPTGNAQPQHF
v_call: TRBV9; j_call: TRBJ2-2; clone_size: few; d_call: .; cdr3_nt: TGTGCCAGCAGCGTAGGTCTGGACACCACCGGGGAGCTGTTTTTT; cdr3_aa: CASSVGLDTTGELFF
v_call: TRBV3-1/TRBV3-2; j_call: TRBJ2-7; clone_size: .; d_call: TRBD1; cdr3_nt: TGTGCCAGCAGTTACGGACAGGGGCACGAGCAGTACTTC; cdr3_aa: CASSYGQGHEQYF